This entry concerns a single TCR beta chain. Its antigen is as yet unknown. This table comes from immunoSEQ multiplex PCR, and its TCRdb copy is limited to in-frame clones, with some not included. The sample lists about 45,000 clones; around 75% were seen once. The sample is drawn from a study of vaccination effects on CD4 cells after COVID-19. Broader study findings: The authors studied few convalescent patients and collected no early post-infection timepoints.

The germline gives CDR1 LNHDA, CDR2 SQIVND (reference sequence). The ends were cut back, 3 bases at V and 0 bases at J, with 9 bases in the middle. This CDR3 contains 14 residues. Expansion with viral peptide pools was applied to antigen-specific CD4+ T cells by the ViraFEST assay prior to sequencing. The culture ran for about 10 days, and then CD4+ T cells were isolated. The person acquired a PCR-confirmed SARS-CoV-2 infection between March and December 2020. It was with about 10 IU/ml IL-2 and around 9.9 ug/ml peptides that some 2 million PBMC per well were cultured. On day 3 and again on day 7, half the medium was replaced with IL-2 medium.

This chain joins TRBV19 and TRBJ2-7; D is undetermined. Sequencing used CD4+ T cells from PBMCs cultured with a peptide pool, obtained before COVID-19 vaccination. The clonotype comes from a human donor who had a prior SARS-CoV-2 infection. For the CDR3, the DNA is TGTGCCAGTAGTATTACCTCTATCTCCTACGAGCAGTACTTC. Translated: CASSITSISYEQYF.